The 30 T cell receptor beta chains below all came from one sample that was sequenced in a study of T cell responses to AZD1222 COVID-19 vaccine. TCRdb's copy holds only in-frame clones and misses some; the assay was immunoSEQ multiplex PCR. The data hold around 180,000 clones, with approximately 94% observed a single time. The specimen was peripheral blood, collected 28 days after the second AZD1222 dose. The receptors originated from an adult who received the AZD1222 COVID-19 vaccine.

The V gene is TRBV2, the J gene TRBJ2-7, with TRBD1 identical over 10 bases. The CDR3 has 15 residues. CDR1 and CDR2 (germline): SNHLY, FYNNEI. The V gene end was trimmed by 7 bases and the J gene end by 7 bases; junction bases not matched to a gene: 13. CDR3: CASTDRDRGPLEQYF. As DNA, the CDR3 is TGTGCCAGCACTGACCGGGACAGGGGACCCCTAGAGCAGTACTTC.

The rearrangement uses TRBV28 and TRBJ1-2, with D possibly TRBD1 on 6 matching bases. This CDR3 comprises 12 residues. The V end lost 6 bases, the J end lost 6 bases, and 11 bases lay between the germline ends. Germline V gene data show CDR1 as MDHEN and CDR2 as SYDVKM. CDR3 DNA: TGTGCCAGCAGGCCCGGACAGCATGGCTACACCTTC. This gives the protein CASRPGQHGYTF.

V usage is TRBV6-5 and J usage is TRBJ1-1, with D maybe TRBD1 (6 bases). V was trimmed by 11 bases and J by 8 bases, leaving 15 bases between them. The germline gives CDR1 MNHEY, CDR2 SVGAGI. This CDR3 has 11 residues. In DNA form, the CDR3 reads TGTGCCGATGGGGGGGCGACCGAAGCTTTCTTT. It translates to CADGGATEAFF.

This clone has a single count. The chain has TRBV29-1 and TRBJ1-5; 10 bases map to TRBD1. V shed 4 bases and J 7 bases; nucleotides not matched to a gene: 4. Germline CDR1 and CDR2: SQVTM and ANQGSEA. The CDR3 is made up of 13 amino acids. The CDR3 sequence: CSVGQGANQPQHF. The CDR3 bases are TGCAGCGTTGGACAGGGGGCGAACCAGCCCCAGCATTTT.

This rearrangement joins TRBV5-1 to TRBJ2-3, with a weak D call TRBD1 (5 bases). This CDR3 has 15 residues. Germline V gene sequence: CDR1 SGHRS, CDR2 YFSETQ. Trimming took off 2 bases at V and 4 bases at J, with 14 bases between the two ends. The CDR3 region has the DNA TGCGCCAGCAGCTTATCAGCAGGGTGGTCAGATACGCAGTATTTT. It translates to CASSLSAGWSDTQYF.

This clone occurred a few times. The CDR3 here is CASSLTGDYGYTF. Here the CDR3 DNA reads TGTGCCAGCAGCTTAACAGGGGACTATGGCTACACCTTC. The V call is TRBV7-9, the J call TRBJ1-2; 7 nucleotides agree with TRBD1. Germline CDR1 is SEHNR and CDR2 is FQNEAQ (reference sequence). This CDR3 is built from 13 residues. V shed 2 bases, J shed 3 bases, and the junction held 0 bases outside the gene matches.

Turning to this clone: Different DNA sequences within this sample yield the same CDR3. The rearrangement joins TRBV5-1 to TRBJ2-7; no reliable D call. CDR3 length equals 13 residues. V dropped 0 bases and J dropped 1 base, with 5 bases sitting between them. Germline CDR1 and CDR2: SGHRS and YFSETQ. This CDR3 is CASSLDRSYEQYF. The CDR3 bases are TGCGCCAGCAGCTTGGACAGATCCTACGAGCAGTACTTC.

This clone came up once. This rearrangement joins TRBV11-3 to TRBJ1-6, with D unresolved. Trimming took 6 bases from V and 7 from J, leaving 13 bases between them. The length of the CDR3 is 14 residues. Germline-derived CDR1 and CDR2 are SGHNT and YENEEA. In nucleotides, the CDR3 is TGTGCCAGCAGATTCGACGGAGCCAATTCACCCCTCCACTTT. Encoded protein: CASRFDGANSPLHF.

V is TRBV19 and J is TRBJ2-1; 11 nucleotides match TRBD2. CDR1 and CDR2 from the germline V gene are LNHDA and SQIVND (reference sequence). The CDR3 sequence is 19 residues long. J was trimmed by 3 bases and V by 4 bases; bases with no gene match: 14. DNA for the CDR3: TGTGCCAGTAGTACCTTCACCCCATTACTAGCGGGAGACTACAATGAGCAGTTCTTC. It specifies CASSTFTPLLAGDYNEQFF.

The chain uses TRBV6-2 or TRBV6-3 and TRBJ2-3; TRBD2 matches 7 bases. The ends lost 2 bases at V and 11 bases at J; junction bases unmatched: 4. This CDR3 comprises 12 residues. CDR1 MNHEY and CDR2 SVGEGT come from the germline V gene. Written as DNA, the CDR3 is TGTGCCAGCAGTTACGCGGGAGCGAAGCAGTATTTT. Translated: CASSYAGAKQYF.

V usage is TRBV19 and J usage is TRBJ2-2; D gene unclear. This CDR3 has 14 residues. Germline CDR1 is LNHDA and CDR2 is SQIVND (reference sequence). The germline V and J ends were trimmed by 6 bases and 5 bases, with 13 bases remaining between them. As DNA, the CDR3 is TGTGCCAGTAGCCTTCGACACAGTACCGGGGAGCTGTTTTTT. Translation gives CASSLRHSTGELFF.

On this clone itself: Other DNA sequences in this specimen translate into the identical CDR3. The genes are TRBV5-1 and TRBJ2-1; D not certain. V lost 1 base and J 0 bases, leaving 5 bases between the germline ends. Germline assignment: CDR1 SGHRS and CDR2 YFSETQ. The CDR3 covers 14 residues. The CDR3, as DNA: TGCGCCAGCAGCTTGCAAAGCTCCTACAATGAGCAGTTCTTC. Its translation: CASSLQSSYNEQFF.

The chain couples TRBV9 to TRBJ2-5; D is unclear. Trimming removed 0 bases at V and 2 bases at J, with 11 bases between. CDR3 length: 15 amino acids. Germline CDR1 and CDR2: SGDLS and YYNGEE. CDR3 sequence: CASSVGNSPQETQYF. CDR3 sequence (DNA): TGTGCCAGCAGCGTAGGGAACTCTCCACAAGAGACCCAGTACTTC.

The gene calls are TRBV5-6 and TRBJ1-1; D gene uncertain. The CDR3 sequence is 11 residues long. The V end lost 0 bases, the J end lost 7 bases, and 4 bases lay between the germline ends. CDR1 is SGHDT and CDR2 is YYEEEE in the germline V gene. CDR3 amino acids: CASSLADEAFF. CDR3 in DNA: TGTGCCAGCAGCTTGGCTGATGAAGCTTTCTTT.

The chain uses TRBV5-6 and TRBJ2-7, with D possibly TRBD1 on 6 matching bases. The CDR3 has 14 residues. Germline V gives CDR1 SGHDT, CDR2 YYEEEE. The V gene lost 4 bases and the J gene lost 2 bases, with 13 bases spanning the gap. Written as DNA, the CDR3 is TGTGCCAGCAGCAGCAGGGGAACAACCTACGAGCAGTACTTC. Its translation is CASSSRGTTYEQYF.

The CDR3 is CASSSGGVSYNEQFF. In DNA form, the CDR3 reads TGTGCCAGCAGTTCTGGGGGAGTCTCCTACAATGAGCAGTTCTTC. The chain combines TRBV6-5 with TRBJ2-1; perhaps D is TRBD1 or TRBD2 (5 bases each). CDR1 and CDR2 (germline): MNHEY, SVGAGI. The CDR3 runs 15 residues. V gave up 4 bases and J gave up 0 bases, with 10 bases separating them.

This clone is a singleton in its sample. The chain couples TRBV2 to TRBJ2-5; D call uncertain. Trimming took 4 bases from V and 5 from J, leaving 17 bases between them. The CDR3 loop spans 15 amino acids. CDR1 and CDR2 (germline): SNHLY, FYNNEI. CDR3 residues: CASSVDRTFKETQYF. The CDR3 DNA reads as TGTGCCAGCAGTGTTGATAGGACCTTTAAGGAGACCCAGTACTTC.

This clone was seen a single time. The CDR3 is CSVEGEIQETQYF. As DNA, the CDR3 is TGCAGCGTTGAAGGGGAGATACAAGAGACCCAGTACTTC. This sequence joins TRBV29-1 and TRBJ2-5; the D gene is possibly TRBD2 (5 bases). There are 13 residues in the CDR3. The germline gives CDR1 SQVTM, CDR2 ANQGSEA. Trimming stripped 1 base from V and 2 bases from J, with 8 bases between.

This chain uses TRBV21-1 with TRBJ1-6. TRBV21-1 is a documented pseudogene. The CDR3 sequence is 15 residues long. This chain's CDR3 is CASSKLYGGYSPLHF. The DNA for the CDR3 is TGTGCCAGCAGCAAACTATACGGGGGTTATTCACCCCTCCACTTT.

V gene TRBV11-2 combines with J gene TRBJ1-1; D uncertain. V was cut by 3 bases and J by 0 bases, with 8 bases left in between. This CDR3 is 14 amino acids long. Germline CDR1 and CDR2: SGHAT and FQNNGV. CDR3: CASSLLTVNTEAFF. The CDR3 bases are TGTGCCAGCAGCTTGTTGACGGTGAACACTGAAGCTTTCTTT.

This clone was counted once. The rearrangement uses TRBV6-2 or TRBV6-3 and TRBJ2-3; D gene uncertain. Germline lookup yields CDR1 MNHEY and CDR2 SVGEGT. V lost 4 bases and J 5 bases, leaving 10 bases between the germline ends. This CDR3 region has 13 residues. CDR3 sequence: CASSFWSGDTQYF. The CDR3 DNA sequence: TGTGCCAGCAGTTTTTGGTCGGGAGATACGCAGTATTTT.

J is TRBJ1-1 and V is TRBV19; 7 nucleotides match TRBD1. After removal of 6 bases from V and 1 base from J, the junction contained 8 bases not matched to a gene. Germline CDR1 reads LNHDA; CDR2 reads SQIVND (reference sequence). The CDR3 runs to 15 residues. This CDR3 is CASRQRGQKNTEAFF. The DNA of the CDR3 is TGTGCCAGTAGGCAAAGGGGACAGAAGAACACTGAAGCTTTCTTT.

The chain links TRBV21-1 to TRBJ2-7; the table assigns TRBD1, which was not confirmed against the DNA. TRBV21-1 corresponds to a pseudogene. CDR3 length equals 16 residues. CDR3 residues: CASSKTGTGHSYEQYF. In DNA form, the CDR3 reads TGTGCCAGCAGCAAAACTGGGACAGGTCACTCCTACGAGCAGTACTTC.

V is TRBV2 and J is TRBJ1-1; possibly TRBD1 for D (5 bases). The CDR3 extends over 13 amino acids. Between the trimmed V and J ends, which lost 9 bases and 0 bases, there was a span of 11 bases. Per the germline V gene, CDR1 is SNHLY and CDR2 is FYNNEI. CDR3 in DNA: TGTGCCAGTACGCGGGGGGTGAACACTGAAGCTTTCTTT. Translation gives CASTRGVNTEAFF.

The chain joins TRBV5-6 to TRBJ1-1, with 9 nucleotides matching TRBD1. The CDR3 contains 16 residues. Germline CDR1 and CDR2: SGHDT and YYEEEE. Germline trimming cut 2 bases from V and 0 bases from J; bases unmatched to any gene: 5. CDR3 DNA sequence: TGTGCCAGCAGCTTTCGGACAGGGGTCTTGAACACTGAAGCTTTCTTT. It translates to CASSFRTGVLNTEAFF. The entire variable domain, with the rest obtained from reference TRBV5-6 and TRBJ1-1, is as follows: DAGVTQSPTHLIKTRGQQVTLRCSPKSGHDTVSWYQQALGQGPQFIFQYYEEEERQRGNFPDRFSGHQFPNYSSELNVNALLLGDSALYLCASSFRTGVLNTEAFFGQGTRLTVV.

The chain uses TRBV7-3 and TRBJ1-4, with 8 bases fitting TRBD1. The V gene's germline CDR1 is SGHTA and CDR2 FQGTGA. There are 15 residues in the CDR3. The ends lost 5 bases at V and 7 bases at J; junction bases unmatched: 9. CDR3 loop: CASSPGTGRGEKLFF. The CDR3 coding sequence is TGTGCCAGCAGCCCGGGGACAGGCCGGGGTGAAAAACTGTTTTTT.

This clone was picked up one time. The J gene is TRBJ2-5, the V gene TRBV15; D call uncertain. Germline-derived CDR1 and CDR2 are LNHNV and YYDKDF (reference sequence). The CDR3 length is 14 residues. V lost 0 bases and J 0 bases, leaving 5 bases between the germline ends. The chain's CDR3 is CATSRDWDQETQYF. CDR3 DNA: TGTGCCACCAGCAGAGATTGGGACCAAGAGACCCAGTACTTC.

This chain uses TRBV20-1 with TRBJ2-7; 11 bases are a match to TRBD2. Germline CDR1 and CDR2: DFQATT and SNEGSKA (reference sequence). The CDR3 runs 14 residues. With 3 bases clipped from V and 6 bases from J, the junction kept 7 bases outside the gene matches. Here the CDR3 reads CSASRSGGAGEQYF. The CDR3 DNA follows: TGCAGTGCTAGTCGTAGCGGGGGGGCGGGCGAGCAGTACTTC.

The V call is TRBV11-2, the J call TRBJ1-1; the D gene is possibly TRBD1 (5 bases). Germline V gene lookup returns CDR1 SGHAT and CDR2 FQNNGV. The CDR3 length is 15 residues. Between the trimmed V and J ends, which lost 3 bases and 1 base, there was a span of 12 bases. CDR3 in DNA: TGTGCCAGCAGCTTTGCCGGGACTCGGAACACTGAAGCTTTCTTT. It translates to CASSFAGTRNTEAFF.

The chain uses TRBV12-3 or TRBV12-4 and TRBJ1-2; 9 bases are a match to TRBD1. The CDR3 is 13 amino acids. V was pared by 4 bases and J by 11 bases, with 8 bases of the junction left unmatched. The CDR3 reads CASSWGQGSEYTF. In nucleotides, the CDR3 is TGTGCCAGCAGTTGGGGACAGGGATCGGAGTACACCTTC.